This T cell receptor beta chain was recorded in a study of Tregs in tolerant kidney transplant recipients. Study results and limitations: Some patients' samples used different primers over time, so nucleotide sequences weren't comparable.

The V end was cut by 1 base, the J end by 4 bases, with 12 bases between. The V gene's germline CDR1 is SGHDT and CDR2 YYEEEE. The CDR3 sequence is 15 residues long. TCRdb's copy holds only in-frame clones and misses some; the assay was immunoSEQ multiplex PCR. The sample contains roughly 66,000 clones, roughly 92% of which appear only once. With respect to this clone: Its antigen is as yet unknown.

The V call is TRBV5-6, the J call TRBJ1-5; possibly TRBD1 for D (5 bases). The source is a human donor who received a combined kidney and bone marrow transplant. The material was CD8+ T cells from blood, obtained before the transplant. CDR3 DNA sequence: TGTGCCAGCAGCTTGCTATCAGGGCTTAATCAGCCCCAGCATTTT. This codes for CASSLLSGLNQPQHF.